This record covers a single T cell receptor (beta chain). This sample was taken from a study of blood T cell repertoires in COVID-19. About the research overall: COVID-19 samples from acute and convalescent phases originated in the United States, Italy and Spain.

With 10 bases removed from V and 4 bases from J, the gap between germline ends came to 28 bases. This CDR3 is 17 amino acids long. Germline V gives CDR1 MDHEN, CDR2 SYDVKM. Original analysis: Cell counts per sample came from amplifying reference gene primers. Only in-frame clones appear in the TCRdb table, and some are missing; sequencing was by immunoSEQ multiplex PCR. For V, J and clone size, that table is used; D and trimming come from the DNA. The table includes a few hundred thousand clones, 70% to 90% detected once. The Seattle patients joined while their infection was active and were tracked longitudinally afterward.

The specimen was peripheral blood. The chain recombines TRBV28 with TRBJ1-2, with D tentatively TRBD1 (5 bases). This TCR came from a woman aged 50 to 65 with COVID-19, enrolled during active disease. The chain's CDR3 is CATRSFPLHPGIYGYTF. Here the CDR3 DNA reads TGTGCCACCCGCTCCTTCCCCCTTCACCCAGGGATCTATGGCTACACCTTC.